This T cell receptor (beta chain) was recorded in a study of cytomegalovirus exposure and HLA in healthy donors. Study-level findings and limits: Later analysis suggested most CMV-associated TCR beta chains were HLA-restricted. In vitro confirmation showed a few CMV-associated chains to be CMV antigen specific. Association of a missense DCLRE1C variant with TCR beta V- and J-gene trimming was reported in a later analysis. Approximately 17,000 TCR beta sequences were associated with HLA alleles at 0.05 false discovery rate in a later analysis.

Amplification used 60 Vbeta primers and 13 Jbeta primers. The data were produced by immunoSEQ multiplex PCR, yet TCRdb's version contains in-frame clones alone and is incomplete. The sample has around 120,000 clones, 80% seen once; the top ten hold about 2.6%. Trimming pared 7 bases from V and 4 bases from J, leaving 14 bases between. The germline CDR1 and CDR2 sequences are MDHEN and SYDVKM. This CDR3 spans 14 amino acids. In the case of this clone: Its antigen is still unknown.

J is TRBJ1-3 and V is TRBV28; no reliable D call. The sequenced material came from PBMCs. The TCR originated in a man younger than 45 in good health and CMV-seronegative. The CDR3 DNA follows: TGTGCCAGCACGAGGAGAGGGTACGGAAACACCATATATTTT. This encodes CASTRRGYGNTIYF.